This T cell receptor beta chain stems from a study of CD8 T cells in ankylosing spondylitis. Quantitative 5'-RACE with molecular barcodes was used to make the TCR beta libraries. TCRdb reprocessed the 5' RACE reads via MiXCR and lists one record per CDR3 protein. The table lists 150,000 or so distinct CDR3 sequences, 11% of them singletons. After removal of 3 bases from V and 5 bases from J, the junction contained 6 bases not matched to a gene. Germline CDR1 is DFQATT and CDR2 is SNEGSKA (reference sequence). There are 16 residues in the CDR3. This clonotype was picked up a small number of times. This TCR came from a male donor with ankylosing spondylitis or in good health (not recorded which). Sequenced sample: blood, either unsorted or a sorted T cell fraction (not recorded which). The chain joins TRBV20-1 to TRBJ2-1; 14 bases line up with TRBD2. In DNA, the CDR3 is TGCAGTGCTAGTAAGTTGGGACTAGCGGGGGACAATGAGCAGTTCTTC. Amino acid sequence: CSASKLGLAGDNEQFF.